The next 15 T cell receptor beta chains were all read from a single sample in a study of blood T cell repertoires in COVID-19. The protocol was immunoSEQ multiplex PCR, while the TCRdb copy is restricted to in-frame clones and leaves out a portion. The sample holds approximately 190,000 clones, under 90% seen once. Sequencing was carried out using peripheral blood. Receptors were obtained from a human donor in a cohort sampled during active COVID-19.

V usage is TRBV6-5 and J usage is TRBJ1-2, with unresolved D. Trimming took 0 bases from V and 4 from J, leaving 12 bases between them. The CDR3 sequence is 15 residues long. Germline CDR1 is MNHEY and CDR2 is SVGAGI. The CDR3 DNA reads as TGTGCCAGCAGTTACTCGAGGGCCCCACGCTATGGCTACACCTTC. Residues: CASSYSRAPRYGYTF.

The J gene is TRBJ2-3, the V gene TRBV27, with 7 bases lining up with TRBD2. Germline V gene data show CDR1 as MNHEY and CDR2 as SMNVEV (reference sequence). This CDR3 comprises 15 residues. Trimming removed 6 bases from V and 4 bases from J; junction bases left unmatched: 10. In DNA, the CDR3 is TGTGCCAGCAGCCTCAGCGGGATTAGTCCAGATACGCAGTATTTT. It codes for CASSLSGISPDTQYF.

The V gene is TRBV7-9, the J gene TRBJ2-3, with TRBD2 identical over 8 bases. V was clipped by 8 bases and J by 4 bases; unmatched bases: 11. The CDR3 covers 15 residues. Germline CDR1 is SEHNR and CDR2 is FQNEAQ (reference sequence). The CDR3 nucleotides read TGTGCCAGCGGCTCCCGGGGGGGCGCCGCAGATACGCAGTATTTT. Protein: CASGSRGGAADTQYF. Using reference TRBV7-9 and TRBJ2-3 for the parts outside the CDR3, the full variable domain is DTGVSQNPRHKITKRGQNVTFRCDPISEHNRLYWYRQTLGQGPEFLTYFQNEAQLEKSRLLSDRFSAERPKGSFSTLEIQRTEQGDSAMYLCASGSRGGAADTQYFGPGTRLTVL.

J is TRBJ2-3 and V is TRBV28, with a possible D match to TRBD1 (6 bases). V lost 5 bases to trimming and J lost 0 bases, with 12 bases between them. The CDR3 totals 15 residues. CDR1 and CDR2 (germline): MDHEN, SYDVKM. The CDR3 is CASSPLQGSTDTQYF. The CDR3 region has the DNA TGTGCCAGCAGTCCACTACAGGGTAGCACAGATACGCAGTATTTT.

The rearrangement uses TRBV5-3 and TRBJ2-3; TRBD2 matches at 9 bases. TRBV5-3 is an open reading frame, and its role is uncertain. The CDR3 contains 16 residues. Trimming cost V 10 bases and J 6 bases; bases outside gene matches: 18. CDR3 protein: CADHASRLAGLDTQYF. In DNA form, the CDR3 reads TGTGCCGACCACGCGTCCCGGCTAGCGGGACTGGATACGCAGTATTTT.

This chain's CDR3 is CASSLDGGSYNEQFF. CDR3 sequence (DNA): TGTGCCAGCAGCTTAGATGGCGGGTCCTACAATGAGCAGTTCTTC. This chain links TRBV7-3 with TRBJ2-1; perhaps TRBD2 as D (5 bases). Deletions cut 2 bases from V and 1 base from J, with 9 bases between. Germline CDR1 reads SGHTA; CDR2 reads FQGTGA. CDR3 length: 15 amino acids.

The chain couples TRBV15 to TRBJ1-2; 11 bases agree with TRBD1. This CDR3 has 16 amino acids. With 0 bases clipped from V and 5 bases from J, the junction kept 5 bases outside the gene matches. CDR1 is LNHNV, CDR2 YYDKDF, per germline (reference sequence). The CDR3 DNA is TGTGCCACCAGCAGAGATCGCGGGACAGGGGGATATGGCTACACCTTC. Translated: CATSRDRGTGGYGYTF.

The chain carries TRBV5-4 and TRBJ2-5; 8 bases are a match to TRBD1. J was trimmed by 3 bases and V by 4 bases; bases with no gene match: 2. Germline CDR1 and CDR2: SGHNT and YYREEE (reference sequence). The CDR3 totals 13 residues. The CDR3 coding sequence is TGTGCCAGCAGCCCGGGACAGGAAGAGACCCAGTACTTC. It is translated as CASSPGQEETQYF.

The V and J genes are TRBV28 and TRBJ2-7; no clear D gene. The CDR3 has 14 residues. Germline values: CDR1 MDHEN, CDR2 SYDVKM. Trimming removed 3 bases at V and 1 base at J, with 10 bases between. This CDR3 reads CASSFQRSSYEQYF. The CDR3 region has the DNA TGTGCCAGCAGTTTCCAGCGCTCTTCCTACGAGCAGTACTTC. Full variable domain (missing parts from reference TRBV28 and TRBJ2-7): DVKVTQSSRYLVKRTGEKVFLECVQDMDHENMFWYRQDPGLGLRLIYFSYDVKMKEKGDIPEGYSVSREKKERFSLILESASTNQTSMYLCASSFQRSSYEQYFGPGTRLTVT.

This chain connects TRBV7-9 to TRBJ2-3, with D possibly being TRBD2 (5 bases). There are 16 residues in the CDR3. Trimming removed 3 bases from V and 2 bases from J, with 15 bases in between. From germline, CDR1 is SEHNR and CDR2 FQNEAQ (reference sequence). The CDR3 DNA follows: TGTGCCAGCAGCTTCCCTCGGGGAACCACCACAGATACGCAGTATTTT. As protein: CASSFPRGTTTDTQYF.

The chain recombines TRBV7-8 with TRBJ2-2; 9 bases agree with TRBD1. V trimming: 3 bases; J trimming: 0 bases; junction bases outside the gene matches: 14. Looked up from germline, CDR1 is SGHVS and CDR2 is FQNEAQ. This CDR3 has 20 amino acids. The CDR3 region is CASSFRVGQGYFPNTGELFF. For the CDR3, the DNA is TGTGCCAGCAGCTTTCGGGTGGGACAGGGCTACTTCCCGAACACCGGGGAGCTGTTTTTT.

The CDR3 sequence: CASSHQAGGRTGELFF. The CDR3 coding sequence is TGTGCCAGCAGCCACCAAGCGGGAGGTCGGACCGGGGAGCTGTTTTTT. The chain couples TRBV3-1 (or the pseudogene TRBV3-2) to TRBJ2-2, with 9 positions matching TRBD2. The CDR3 is made up of 16 amino acids. From germline, CDR1 is LGHDT and CDR2 YNNKEL (reference sequence). Losses at the gene ends were 3 bases for V and 5 bases for J; bases not matched to a gene: 7.

This chain connects TRBV10-1 to TRBJ1-1, with 9 bases lining up with TRBD1. Germline V gene lookup returns CDR1 WNHNN and CDR2 SYGVQD (reference sequence). The CDR3 has 16 amino acids. Unmatched junction bases numbered 12, after V lost 0 bases and J lost 10 bases. CDR3 protein: CASSESWGTGRRVAFF. For the CDR3, the DNA is TGCGCCAGCAGTGAGTCGTGGGGGACAGGGCGTCGTGTAGCTTTCTTT.

The rearrangement links TRBV19 to TRBJ2-1; no reliable D call. Germline V lookup: CDR1 LNHDA, CDR2 SQIVND (reference sequence). This CDR3 has 16 amino acids. V lost 3 bases and J 10 bases, leaving 22 bases between the germline ends. CDR3 residues: CASSMESAMTRLEQFF. The CDR3 DNA follows: TGTGCCAGTAGTATGGAGAGTGCAATGACTCGATTGGAGCAGTTCTTC.

The J gene is TRBJ2-1, the V gene TRBV3-1 (or the pseudogene TRBV3-2); 11 bases are a match to TRBD1. Germline values: CDR1 LGHDT, CDR2 YNNKEL (reference sequence). This CDR3 region has 15 residues. V was clipped by 3 bases and J by 7 bases; unmatched bases: 5. The CDR3 sequence: CASSHPGTGGNEQFF. CDR3 sequence (DNA): TGTGCCAGCAGCCACCCCGGGACAGGGGGGAATGAGCAGTTCTTC.